This TCR beta chain was recovered during a study of T cell responses to AZD1222 COVID-19 vaccine. Study background: The analysis combined second doses at about 4 or about 12 weeks. General study findings and limits: In all cases, repertoires were sampled only after the peak T cell response. Vaccine-related CD4 TCRs covered spike, predominating at 160-218 and 743-854. Seropositive status at baseline applied to only a handful of AZD1222 recipients.

Of note for this clone: Its cognate antigen is unknown.

V dropped 3 bases and J dropped 6 bases, with 11 bases sitting between them. CDR3 size: 13 residues. TCRdb's copy holds only in-frame clones and misses some; the assay was immunoSEQ multiplex PCR. The repertoire consists of 95,000 to 150,000 clones, with 92% occurring once and the leading ten covering 1.7%. This chain uses TRBV12-3 or TRBV12-4 with TRBJ1-1; a weak D match, TRBD1 (6 bases). The source material was peripheral blood, sampled on day 0 of AZD1222 vaccination. The clonotype was recovered from an adult in good health. The CDR3: CASSFRTAAEAFF. In DNA, the CDR3 is TGTGCCAGCAGTTTTAGGACAGCGGCTGAAGCTTTCTTT.